Listed below are T cell receptor beta chains from one sample, sequenced in a study of T-cell memory formation after mild COVID-19. TCRdb reanalysed the 5' RACE reads using MiXCR and keeps one entry per CDR3 protein. The table shows about 560,000 distinct CDR3 sequences, with roughly a fifth occurring only once. Sample: PBMCs or a T cell subset sorted from them (not recorded which). The source of these receptors is an adult woman who had mild COVID-19 (a few samples of this study predate the infection). Cell type and time point are not known. Both conserved end residues are part of each CDR3. D genes are given only for firm matches. The size of a clone is reported for some rows only, either as once, few or many, or as a class for expanded clones.

TRBJ1-1	.	.	TRBV4-2	TGTGCCAGCAGCCATCAACACCAGAACACTGAAGCTTTCTTT	CASSHQHQNTEAFF
TRBJ1-2	.	.	TRBV29-1	TGCAGCGTTCGGCAGGAAGCTAACTATGGCTACACCTTC	CSVRQEANYGYTF
TRBJ1-1	.	few	TRBV4-1	TGCGCCAGCAGCCCGCCCTTCAAGTCCACTGAAGCTTTCTTT	CASSPPFKSTEAFF
TRBJ2-1	TRBD2	many	TRBV4-1	TGCGCCAGCAGCCAAGCGACGGCGGGAGGCAGGAAGCAGTTCTTC	CASSQATAGGRKQFF
TRBJ2-7	.	once	TRBV12-3/TRBV12-4	TGTGCCAGCAGTTTTACCGGGGTTGCGTACGAGCAGTACTTC	CASSFTGVAYEQYF
TRBJ1-5	.	.	TRBV18	TGTGCCAGCTCACTAGCCGGCAGGGGTACCAATCAGCCCCAGCATTTT	CASSLAGRGTNQPQHF
TRBJ2-2	TRBD1	many	TRBV12-3/TRBV12-4	TGTGCCAGCAGTTTGGGTCAGGGGGCCGGGGAGCTGTTTTTT	CASSLGQGAGELFF
TRBJ2-1	.	.	TRBV6-1	TGTGCCAGCTGGCAGTACAGTGAGCAGTTCTTC	CASWQYSEQFF
TRBJ2-1	TRBD2	.	TRBV20-1	TGCAGTGGACGAGCGGGATCAGATGAGCAGTTCTTC	CSGRAGSDEQFF
TRBJ1-1	.	many	TRBV7-9	TGTGCCAGCAGCTCAGGCGGTAACACTGAAGCTTTCTTT	CASSSGGNTEAFF
TRBJ2-5	.	.	TRBV7-9	TGTGCCAGCAGCTTTACCGTCAGAGAGACCCAGTACTTC	CASSFTVRETQYF
TRBJ1-2	.	few	TRBV7-9	TGTGCCAGCAGCCCCTCGACAACGAGCAACTATGGCTACACCTTC	CASSPSTTSNYGYTF
TRBJ2-5	TRBD1	.	TRBV20-1	TGCAGTGCTCGCAATATCGAAGGGACAGGAGAGACCCAGTACTTC	CSARNIEGTGETQYF
TRBJ2-7	.	many	TRBV5-1	TGCGCCAGCAGCTTGGCCTCCTTCAACTACGAGCAGTACTTC	CASSLASFNYEQYF
TRBJ2-5	.	.	TRBV7-9	TGTGCCAGCAGCTTTGGTCCGGGGAAAGAGACCCAGTACTTC	CASSFGPGKETQYF
TRBJ1-6	TRBD1	.	TRBV6-5	TGTGCCAGCAGTTACGAAACAGGGGGCGGTTCACCCCTCCACTTT	CASSYETGGGSPLHF
TRBJ1-2	.	few	TRBV10-3	TGTGCCATCAATGGGGTGGACAGAAGGGATGGCTACACCTTC	CAINGVDRRDGYTF
TRBJ2-1	TRBD2	.	TRBV4-2	TGTGCCAGCAGCGCGTCTAGCGGGGTGGCTGAGCAGTTCTTC	CASSASSGVAEQFF
TRBJ2-1	TRBD1	.	TRBV25-1	TGTGCCAGCAGTTCCGGGACAGGGTGGTACAATGAGCAGTTCTTC	CASSSGTGWYNEQFF
TRBJ1-1	.	.	TRBV7-9	TGTGCCAGCAGCTCCGCCGGGATCACTGAAGCTTTCTTT	CASSSAGITEAFF
TRBJ2-3	.	.	TRBV24-1	TGTGCCACCAGTGACCCCGGGAAGGGGCGGGATACGCAGTATTTT	CATSDPGKGRDTQYF
TRBJ1-3	.	.	TRBV12-3/TRBV12-4	TGTGCCAGCAGTTTATTTCTGCAGGGTCATTTAGGGAACACCATATATTTT	CASSLFLQGHLGNTIYF
TRBJ2-6	.	.	TRBV5-4	TGTGCCAGCAGCCCGCCGGGGGCTGGGGCCAACGTCCTGACTTTC	CASSPPGAGANVLTF
TRBJ2-1	.	few	TRBV27	TGTGCCAGCAGTCCAGGGTCCACTAACAATGAGCAGTTCTTC	CASSPGSTNNEQFF
TRBJ2-3	TRBD1	.	TRBV9	TGTGCCAGCAGCCCCCGGACAGGGACCGTCACAGATACGCAGTATTTT	CASSPRTGTVTDTQYF
TRBJ1-1	.	.	TRBV5-4	TGTGCCAGCAGCTCGATACCGGGCTCTCAAGGCGGAGCTTTCTTT	CASSSIPGSQGGAFF
TRBJ2-7	.	few	TRBV14	TGTGCCAGCAGCCAATTTAGTCCGGGAGAGCAGTACTTC	CASSQFSPGEQYF
TRBJ1-4	TRBD1	few	TRBV19	TGTGCCAGTAGTATGTGGCAGGGGGCGCCGGATGAAAAACTGTTTTTT	CASSMWQGAPDEKLFF
TRBJ1-2	.	few	TRBV5-5	TGTGCCAGCAGCTTGGAGGCAGCATATGGCTACACCTTC	CASSLEAAYGYTF
TRBJ2-1	.	medium-sized	TRBV7-6	TGTGCCAGCAGCTTACTCGGGCCATACAATGAGCAGTTCTTC	CASSLLGPYNEQFF
TRBJ2-7	TRBD2	few	TRBV12-3/TRBV12-4	TGTGCCAGCAGCCGGAGCGGGGGGAACTCCTACGAGCAGTACTTC	CASSRSGGNSYEQYF
TRBJ2-7	.	.	TRBV4-3	TGCGCCAGCAGCCAAGACAGCAACTACGAGCAGTACTTC	CASSQDSNYEQYF
TRBJ2-7	TRBD1	.	TRBV2	TGTGCCAGCAGAAGACAGGGGATATCTTCCTACGAGCAGTACTTC	CASRRQGISSYEQYF
TRBJ2-2	.	few	TRBV5-1	TGCGCCAGCAGCCCATCCGGGTCGACGAACACCGGGGAGCTGTTTTTT	CASSPSGSTNTGELFF
TRBJ2-3	.	few	TRBV4-1	TGCGCCAGCAGGGCAGGGCCGTCCACAGATACGCAGTATTTT	CASRAGPSTDTQYF
TRBJ2-1	TRBD2	.	TRBV5-1	TGCGCCAGCAGCCCCCTAGCGGGGGAGCACAATGAGCAGTTCTTC	CASSPLAGEHNEQFF
TRBJ2-6	.	few	TRBV20-1	TGCAGTGCTAGAGAAACAACAGGGTTCTCTGGGGCCAACGTCCTGACTTTC	CSARETTGFSGANVLTF
TRBJ1-6	.	.	TRBV5-1	TGCGCCAGCAGCTTGACCCCCGCCGAACCCCTCCACTTT	CASSLTPAEPLHF
TRBJ2-7	TRBD1	.	TRBV12-3/TRBV12-4	TGTGCCAGCAGTTCAACAGGGGTGGCCGAGCAGTACTTC	CASSSTGVAEQYF
TRBJ2-1	TRBD1	.	TRBV3-1	TGTGCCAGCACTGGACAGGGGGCGTACAATGAGCAGTTCTTC	CASTGQGAYNEQFF
TRBJ1-1	.	.	TRBV7-9	TGTGCCAGCAGCTCTGGTCGGAACCTAAGGAACACTGAAGCTTTCTTT	CASSSGRNLRNTEAFF
TRBJ1-2	TRBD1	many	TRBV6-6	TGTGCCAGCAGCCCCAGGGGGAACTATGGCTACACCTTC	CASSPRGNYGYTF
TRBJ1-1	.	once	TRBV29-1	TGCAGCGTGAGAACAGGCGAGTTTATTGAAGCTTTCTTT	CSVRTGEFIEAFF
TRBJ1-5	.	.	TRBV27	TGTGCCAGTCCAATTACACCCTTAGGGTTTAGCAATCAGCCCCAGCATTTT	CASPITPLGFSNQPQHF
TRBJ2-1	.	few	TRBV3-1	TGTGCCAGCAGCCAAGGAGAGCAGTTCTTC	CASSQGEQFF